This TCR beta chain was found in a study of control samples from healthy donors and cancer patients. Assay used: immunoSEQ multiplex PCR; TCRdb lists only in-frame clones, some missing. Altogether about 94,000 clones are present, roughly nine tenths being singletons, with the ten largest covering about 4%. Trimming cost V 7 bases and J 11 bases, with 23 bases left between them. The V gene's germline CDR1 is MNHEY and CDR2 SVGAGI. This CDR3 comprises 15 residues. The sequencing input was blood. The source is a woman between 18 and 29 years old in good health. The chain links TRBV6-5 to TRBJ1-4, with D maybe TRBD1 (6 bases). CDR3 in DNA: TGTGCCAGCACCTCACTCGGGACCGGGGGCGGGAAACTGTTTTTT. Translated, it gives CASTSLGTGGGKLFF.